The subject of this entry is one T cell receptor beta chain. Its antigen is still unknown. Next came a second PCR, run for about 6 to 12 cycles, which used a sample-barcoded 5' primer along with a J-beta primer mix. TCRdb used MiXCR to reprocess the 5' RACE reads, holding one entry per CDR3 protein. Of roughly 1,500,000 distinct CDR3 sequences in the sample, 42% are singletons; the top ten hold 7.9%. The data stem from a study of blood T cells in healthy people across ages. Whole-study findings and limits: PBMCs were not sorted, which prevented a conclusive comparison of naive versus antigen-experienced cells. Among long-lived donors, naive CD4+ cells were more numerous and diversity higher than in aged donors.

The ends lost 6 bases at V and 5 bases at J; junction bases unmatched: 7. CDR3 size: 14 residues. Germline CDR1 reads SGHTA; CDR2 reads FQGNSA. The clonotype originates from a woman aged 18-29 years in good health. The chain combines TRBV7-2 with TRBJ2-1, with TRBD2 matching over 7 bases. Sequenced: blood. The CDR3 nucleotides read TGTGCCAGCAGGACCGCGGGGGACCACAATGAGCAGTTCTTC. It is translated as CASRTAGDHNEQFF.